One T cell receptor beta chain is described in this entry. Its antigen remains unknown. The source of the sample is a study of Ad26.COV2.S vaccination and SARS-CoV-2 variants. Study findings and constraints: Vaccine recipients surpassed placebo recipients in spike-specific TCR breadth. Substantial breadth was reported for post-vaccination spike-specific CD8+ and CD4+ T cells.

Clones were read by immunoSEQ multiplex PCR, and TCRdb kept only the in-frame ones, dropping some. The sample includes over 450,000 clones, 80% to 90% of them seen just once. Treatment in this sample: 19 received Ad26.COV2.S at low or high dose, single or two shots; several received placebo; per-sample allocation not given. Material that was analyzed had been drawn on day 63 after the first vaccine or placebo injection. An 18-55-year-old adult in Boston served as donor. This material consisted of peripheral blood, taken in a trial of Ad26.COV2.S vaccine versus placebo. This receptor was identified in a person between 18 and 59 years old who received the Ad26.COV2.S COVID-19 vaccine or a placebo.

This CDR3 is CASSLVGRLHRTQAPYEQFF. The CDR3 region has the DNA TGCGCCAGCAGCTTGGTCGGGAGACTCCACCGGACCCAAGCCCCCTATGAGCAGTTCTTC. The chain carries TRBV5-1 and TRBJ2-1, with a tentative D call TRBD2 (6 bases). Germline CDR1 reads SGHRS; CDR2 reads YFSETQ. Trimming took off 0 bases at V and 8 bases at J, with 30 bases between the two ends. The length of the CDR3 is 20 residues.